Below are 22 T cell receptor beta chains sequenced from a single sample in a study of T cell responses to AZD1222 COVID-19 vaccine. TCRdb's table, derived via immunoSEQ multiplex PCR, lists solely in-frame clones and lacks some. This sample has under 200,000 clones; 88% occur once, and the top ten carry 25% to 30%. The starting material was peripheral blood, obtained 28 days after the second AZD1222 dose. The origin of the receptors is an adult who received the AZD1222 COVID-19 vaccine.

The chain recombines TRBV4-2 with TRBJ1-2, with a weak D call TRBD1 (5 bases). V was clipped by 6 bases and J by 4 bases, with 12 bases between them. The CDR3 spans 13 residues. Germline values: CDR1 LGHNA, CDR2 YNFKEQ. CDR3 region: CASRDQGGYGYTF. The CDR3 DNA reads as TGTGCCAGCAGGGACCAGGGAGGCTATGGCTACACCTTC.

This clone is a singleton in its sample. The V and J genes are TRBV7-2 and TRBJ2-2; 12 nucleotides line up with TRBD2. The length of the CDR3 is 16 residues. The junction had 5 bases not matched to a gene; V was cut back by 5 bases and J by 4 bases. Germline-derived CDR1 and CDR2 are SGHTA and FQGNSA. This CDR3 reads CASSRTSGTFTGELFF. The CDR3, as DNA: TGTGCCAGCAGCAGGACTAGCGGGACTTTCACCGGGGAGCTGTTTTTT.

J is TRBJ2-5 and V is TRBV20-1, with 9 bases identical to TRBD2. Germline CDR1 DFQATT, CDR2 SNEGSKA (reference sequence). This CDR3 is built from 15 residues. The trim removed 3 bases at V and 5 bases at J, leaving 10 bases unmatched. This CDR3 is CSASVIAGEGETQYF. The CDR3 DNA is TGCAGTGCTAGTGTCATAGCGGGAGAGGGGGAGACCCAGTACTTC.

The chain has TRBV5-4 and TRBJ2-7; TRBD1 agrees at 7 bases. The germline V gene encodes CDR1 SGHNT and CDR2 YYREEE (reference sequence). The CDR3 length is 13 residues. The V segment lost 3 bases and the J segment 6 bases; nucleotides outside the gene matches: 6. CDR3: CASSSPTGVEQYF. CDR3 bases: TGTGCCAGCAGCTCACCAACAGGGGTCGAGCAGTACTTC.

The chain is built from TRBV28 and TRBJ2-7, with a tentative D call TRBD2 (5 bases). V was shortened by 6 bases and J by 3 bases, with 9 bases between the two germline ends. The germline CDR1 and CDR2 sequences are MDHEN and SYDVKM. The CDR3 runs 12 residues. The CDR3 coding sequence is TGTGCCAGCAGCCCCGGGGACTACGAGCAGTACTTC. This encodes CASSPGDYEQYF.

The CDR3 coding sequence is TGCGCCACGCATGGGAGCGGGGGAAACACCGGGGAGCTGTTTTTT. Its protein product is CATHGSGGNTGELFF. This chain joins TRBV5-1 and TRBJ2-2; 8 bases line up with TRBD2. Germline-derived CDR1 and CDR2 are SGHRS and YFSETQ. The trim removed 9 bases at V and 2 bases at J, leaving 9 bases unmatched. The CDR3 contains 15 residues. The whole variable domain, filled in from reference TRBV5-1 and TRBJ2-2, reads KAGVTQTPRYLIKTRGQQVTLSCSPISGHRSVSWYQQTPGQGLQFLFEYFSETQRNKGNFPGRFSGRQFSNSRSEMNVSTLELGDSALYLCATHGSGGNTGELFFGEGSRLTVL.

The chain links TRBV5-1 to TRBJ1-2; D possibly corresponds to TRBD1 (5 bases). CDR3 length: 15 amino acids. Germline V gives CDR1 SGHRS, CDR2 YFSETQ. V was trimmed by 4 bases and J by 6 bases, leaving 19 bases between them. The DNA of the CDR3 is TGCGCCAGCAGCCAACTATCAGCGTCGGGGGATGGCTACACCTTC. Amino acid sequence: CASSQLSASGDGYTF.

The chain joins TRBV10-1 to TRBJ2-3; 10 nucleotides match TRBD2. This CDR3 region has 14 residues. Germline CDR1 and CDR2: WNHNN and SYGVQD (reference sequence). J was trimmed by 4 bases and V by 6 bases; bases with no gene match: 4. CDR3 loop: CASRASGRADTQYF. The CDR3 coding sequence is TGCGCCAGCAGAGCTAGCGGGAGAGCAGATACGCAGTATTTT.

This clone has only one observation. The chain combines TRBV9 with TRBJ2-3, with TRBD2 identical over 8 bases. The ends lost 0 bases at V and 1 base at J; junction bases unmatched: 4. CDR1 and CDR2 (germline): SGDLS, YYNGEE. The CDR3 extends over 16 amino acids. The CDR3 bases are TGTGCCAGCAGCGTAGGCCTAGCGGGTGGCACAGATACGCAGTATTTT. This codes for CASSVGLAGGTDTQYF.

V gene TRBV10-3 combines with J gene TRBJ2-7; no reliable D call. The V gene lost 2 bases and the J gene lost 5 bases, with 16 bases spanning the gap. This CDR3 is 15 amino acids long. Germline CDR1 and CDR2: ENHRY and SYGVKD. The CDR3 here is CAISEPGTYRDEQYF. The DNA of the CDR3 is TGTGCCATCAGTGAGCCCGGTACCTACCGCGACGAGCAGTACTTC.

The J gene is TRBJ2-5, the V gene TRBV10-3; TRBD2 agrees at 14 bases. Germline V gene lookup returns CDR1 ENHRY and CDR2 SYGVKD. Losses at the gene ends were 6 bases for V and 5 bases for J; bases not matched to a gene: 8. CDR3 length equals 16 residues. For the CDR3, the DNA is TGTGCCATCAGCACCGGACTAGCGGGAGGAGTGGAGACCCAGTACTTC. Translating it yields CAISTGLAGGVETQYF.

The rearrangement uses TRBV6-5 and TRBJ1-5, with 9 bases aligning to TRBD1. The length of the CDR3 is 15 residues. CDR1 is MNHEY, CDR2 SVGAGI, per germline. Trimming at V came to 6 bases and at J to 6 bases, leaving 9 bases not matched to a gene. CDR3 sequence (DNA): TGTGCCAGCAGCCAGACAGGGGGACGGCCTCAGCCCCAGCATTTT. Amino acids: CASSQTGGRPQPQHF.

The chain employs TRBV5-4 and TRBJ1-2, with TRBD1 matching 7 bases. Germline V gene sequence: CDR1 SGHNT, CDR2 YYREEE (reference sequence). V lost 4 bases to trimming and J lost 4 bases; unmatched junction nucleotides: 7. The CDR3 has 14 residues. Here the CDR3 DNA reads TGTGCCAGCAGCAACGGACAGGTTCCCTATGGCTACACCTTC. Residues: CASSNGQVPYGYTF.

This clone was observed once. The V call is TRBV18, the J call TRBJ2-3; 8 bases are a match to TRBD2. The CDR3 contains 16 residues. Germline loops: CDR1 KGHSH, CDR2 LQKENI. The trim removed 0 bases at V and 6 bases at J, leaving 8 bases unmatched. The CDR3 here is CASSPPSGRGTDTQYF. The CDR3 DNA sequence: TGTGCCAGCTCACCACCAAGCGGGAGAGGTACGGATACGCAGTATTTT.

The genes are TRBV7-9 and TRBJ2-1; possibly TRBD1 for D (5 bases). The CDR3 runs to 16 residues. Germline values: CDR1 SEHNR, CDR2 FQNEAQ (reference sequence). Between the trimmed V and J ends, which lost 4 bases and 5 bases, there was a span of 18 bases. The CDR3 DNA reads as TGTGCCAGCAGCTCCCGGACACAACGGATTCACAATGAGCAGTTCTTC. It specifies CASSSRTQRIHNEQFF.

This chain uses TRBV28 with TRBJ1-1; D remains unclear. From germline, CDR1 is MDHEN and CDR2 SYDVKM. This CDR3 has 14 amino acids. V was cut by 3 bases and J by 2 bases, with 10 bases left in between. The CDR3 region has the DNA TGTGCCAGCAGTTTGGGAGCCCCCAACACTGAAGCTTTCTTT. It codes for CASSLGAPNTEAFF.

J is TRBJ2-3 and V is TRBV2, with a tentative D call TRBD2 (5 bases). The CDR3 has 14 residues. Deletions cut 1 base from V and 3 bases from J, with 8 bases between. Germline loops: CDR1 SNHLY, CDR2 FYNNEI. CDR3 DNA sequence: TGTGCCAGCAGTGAAGGGCGGGCAACAGATACGCAGTATTTT. The encoded protein is CASSEGRATDTQYF.

V and J are TRBV30 and TRBJ2-7; D might be TRBD1 or TRBD2, each matching 5 bases. CDR3 length: 15 amino acids. CDR1 is GTSNPN, CDR2 SVGIG, per germline (reference sequence). V lost 3 bases and J lost 7, with 22 bases in between. In DNA, the CDR3 is TGTGCCTGGAGCCACGCCGGGACCCTCCTCCGGGAGCAGTACTTC. It is translated as CAWSHAGTLLREQYF.

A single count supports this clone. V is TRBV5-4 and J is TRBJ2-1; D is perhaps TRBD1 or TRBD2 (5 bases each). This CDR3 has 15 amino acids. Looked up from germline, CDR1 is SGHNT and CDR2 is YYREEE (reference sequence). Trimming cost V 4 bases and J 0 bases, with 11 bases left between them. The CDR3 here is CASSLGPSSYNEQFF. In DNA form, the CDR3 reads TGTGCCAGCAGCCTGGGACCGAGCTCCTACAATGAGCAGTTCTTC.

V is TRBV28 and J is TRBJ2-3; D is possibly TRBD2 (6 bases). The V gene's germline CDR1 is MDHEN and CDR2 SYDVKM. CDR3 length equals 15 residues. Trimming removed 3 bases at V and 4 bases at J, with 14 bases between. This CDR3 is CASSFWGSGSDTQYF. DNA for the CDR3: TGTGCCAGCAGTTTTTGGGGGAGCGGGTCAGATACGCAGTATTTT.

The V call is TRBV24-1, the J call TRBJ1-2; D possibly corresponds to TRBD1 (6 bases). The ends were cut back, 3 bases at V and 12 bases at J, with 19 bases in the middle. The germline V gene encodes CDR1 KGHDR and CDR2 SFDVKD. This CDR3 spans 14 amino acids. The CDR3 bases are TGTGCCACCAGTGATCGAGGACAGTGGGCCGGTCACACCTTC. It encodes CATSDRGQWAGHTF.

This chain connects TRBV9 to TRBJ1-1; 8 nucleotides match TRBD1. This CDR3 has 15 amino acids. Germline lookup yields CDR1 SGDLS and CDR2 YYNGEE. V shed 3 bases, J shed 11 bases, and the junction held 15 bases outside the gene matches. In DNA, the CDR3 is TGTGCCAGCAGCGAACTCAGACAGGGGTGGGAGACCGCTTTCTTT. Translating gives CASSELRQGWETAFF.